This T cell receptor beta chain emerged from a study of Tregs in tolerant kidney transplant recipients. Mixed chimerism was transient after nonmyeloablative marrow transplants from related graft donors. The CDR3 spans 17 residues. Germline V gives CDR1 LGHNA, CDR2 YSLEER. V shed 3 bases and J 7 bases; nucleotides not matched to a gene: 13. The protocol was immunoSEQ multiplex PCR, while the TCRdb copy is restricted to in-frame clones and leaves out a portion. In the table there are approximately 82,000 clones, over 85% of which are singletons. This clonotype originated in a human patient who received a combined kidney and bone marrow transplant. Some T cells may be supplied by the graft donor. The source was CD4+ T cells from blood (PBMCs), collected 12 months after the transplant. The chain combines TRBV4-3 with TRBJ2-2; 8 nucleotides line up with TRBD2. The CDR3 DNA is TGCGCCAGCAGCCAGAGACCTAGCGGGCTCGGAGGCGGGGAGCTGTTTTTT. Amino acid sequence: CASSQRPSGLGGGELFF.